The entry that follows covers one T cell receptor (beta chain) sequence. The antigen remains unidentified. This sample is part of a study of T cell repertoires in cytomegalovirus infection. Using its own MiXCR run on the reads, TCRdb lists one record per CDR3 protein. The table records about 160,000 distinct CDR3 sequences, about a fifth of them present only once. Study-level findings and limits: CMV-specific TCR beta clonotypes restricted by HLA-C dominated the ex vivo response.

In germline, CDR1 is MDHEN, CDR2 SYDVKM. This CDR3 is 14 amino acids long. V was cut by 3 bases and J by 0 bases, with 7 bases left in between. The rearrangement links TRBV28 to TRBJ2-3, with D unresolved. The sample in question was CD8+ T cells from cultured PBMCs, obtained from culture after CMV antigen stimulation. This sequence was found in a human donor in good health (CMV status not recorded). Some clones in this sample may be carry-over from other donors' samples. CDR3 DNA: TGTGCCAGCAGTTTTGAGCGAAGCACAGATACGCAGTATTTT. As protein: CASSFERSTDTQYF.